This T cell receptor beta chain was obtained from a study of shared clonotypes between healthy human individuals. Sequenced by immunoSEQ multiplex PCR; TCRdb stores in-frame clones only, minus some. The sample has about 1 million clones, approximately 72% seen once; the top ten hold approximately 1.5%. A few counts support this clone. Its antigen remains unknown. Findings and caveats of the study: Sequencing of the sorted subsets was shown by rarefaction to be incomplete despite large depth.

The CDR3 covers 16 residues. Trimming left V 0 bases short and J 2 bases short, with 10 bases between. Germline CDR1 SEHNR, CDR2 FQNEAQ (reference sequence). V gene TRBV7-9 combines with J gene TRBJ2-2; D possibly uses TRBD1 or TRBD2 (5 bases each). The sequencing sample was made of memory CD4+ T cells sorted from blood. The subset: CD45RA-negative fraction. This sequence originates from a man aged 18 to 30 in good health. The CDR3 loop reads CASSLAWDVNTGELFF. CDR3 coding DNA: TGTGCCAGCAGCTTAGCTTGGGACGTAAACACCGGGGAGCTGTTTTTT. Drawing the rest from reference TRBV7-9 and TRBJ2-2, the complete variable domain is DTGVSQNPRHKITKRGQNVTFRCDPISEHNRLYWYRQTLGQGPEFLTYFQNEAQLEKSRLLSDRFSAERPKGSFSTLEIQRTEQGDSAMYLCASSLAWDVNTGELFFGEGSRLTVL.